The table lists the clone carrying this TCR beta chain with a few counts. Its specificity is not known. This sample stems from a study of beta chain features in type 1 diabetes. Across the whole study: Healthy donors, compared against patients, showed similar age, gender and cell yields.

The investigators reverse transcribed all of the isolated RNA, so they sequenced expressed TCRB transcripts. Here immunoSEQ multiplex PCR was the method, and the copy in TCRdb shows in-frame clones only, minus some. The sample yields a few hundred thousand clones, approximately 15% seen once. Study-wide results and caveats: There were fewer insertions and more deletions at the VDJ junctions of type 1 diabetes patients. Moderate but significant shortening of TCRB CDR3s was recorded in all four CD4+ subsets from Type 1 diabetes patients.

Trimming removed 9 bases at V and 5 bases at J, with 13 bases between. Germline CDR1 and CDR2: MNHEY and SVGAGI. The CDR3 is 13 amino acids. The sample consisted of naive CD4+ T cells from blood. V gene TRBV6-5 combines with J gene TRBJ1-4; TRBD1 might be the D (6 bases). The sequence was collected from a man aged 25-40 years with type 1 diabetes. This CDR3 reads CASRDNSNEKLFF. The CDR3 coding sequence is TGTGCCAGTAGGGACAACTCGAATGAAAAACTGTTTTTT.